These T cell receptor beta chains were read from a single sample in a study of T cells after posttransplantation cyclophosphamide. Assay used: immunoSEQ multiplex PCR; TCRdb lists only in-frame clones, some missing. In total the sample includes about 37,000 clones, none of them seen once. Sequenced input: PBMCs. The source of these receptors is a man aged 25 to 40 in good health and a related stem cell transplant donor. The CDR3 runs from the conserved cysteine through the conserved F or W. The order of the fields is J gene, V gene, CDR3 protein.

TRBJ2-4,TRBV9,CASSATGTGGNIQYF
TRBJ2-5,TRBV13,CASSWTGTGETQYF
TRBJ1-4,TRBV9,CASSVGGQGGEKLFF
TRBJ2-1,TRBV13,CASKGAGDNEQFF
TRBJ2-7,TRBV15,CATSRDGRGKISYEQYF
TRBJ2-7,TRBV2,CASSDGLATTEQYF
TRBJ1-2,TRBV7-3,CASSLTGTGMDGYTF
TRBJ1-2,TRBV11-1,CASSRSLGQGERGYTF
TRBJ2-1,TRBV13,CASSLGALAGALSSYNEQFF
TRBJ2-2,TRBV6-4,CASSPGPDGGGELFF
TRBJ2-5,TRBV2,CASSEALPGQFGETQYF
TRBJ2-7,TRBV7-8,CASSLADRWYEQYF
TRBJ1-1,TRBV5-1,CASSLNRQGSEAFF
TRBJ2-7,TRBV11-2,CASSPRTSVIPPYF
TRBJ1-1,TRBV11-2,CASSLHSLGTEAFF
TRBJ1-1,TRBV15,CATSRVLTQNTEAFF
TRBJ1-6,TRBV6-5,CASSPGNNSPLHF
TRBJ2-7,TRBV2,CASREDNQPTYEQYF
TRBJ1-1,TRBV5-4,CASSTQGNGEAFF